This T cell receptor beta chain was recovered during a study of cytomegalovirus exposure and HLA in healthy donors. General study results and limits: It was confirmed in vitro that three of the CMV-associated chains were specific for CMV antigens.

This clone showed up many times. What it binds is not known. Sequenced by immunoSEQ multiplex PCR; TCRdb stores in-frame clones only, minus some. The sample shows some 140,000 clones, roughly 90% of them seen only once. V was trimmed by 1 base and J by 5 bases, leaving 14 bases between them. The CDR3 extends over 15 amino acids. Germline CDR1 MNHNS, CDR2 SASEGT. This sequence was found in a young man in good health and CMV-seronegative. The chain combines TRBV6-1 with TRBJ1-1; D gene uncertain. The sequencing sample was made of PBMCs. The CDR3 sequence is CASSEGPEHSTEAFF. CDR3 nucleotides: TGTGCCAGCAGTGAAGGGCCCGAACATTCAACTGAAGCTTTCTTT.